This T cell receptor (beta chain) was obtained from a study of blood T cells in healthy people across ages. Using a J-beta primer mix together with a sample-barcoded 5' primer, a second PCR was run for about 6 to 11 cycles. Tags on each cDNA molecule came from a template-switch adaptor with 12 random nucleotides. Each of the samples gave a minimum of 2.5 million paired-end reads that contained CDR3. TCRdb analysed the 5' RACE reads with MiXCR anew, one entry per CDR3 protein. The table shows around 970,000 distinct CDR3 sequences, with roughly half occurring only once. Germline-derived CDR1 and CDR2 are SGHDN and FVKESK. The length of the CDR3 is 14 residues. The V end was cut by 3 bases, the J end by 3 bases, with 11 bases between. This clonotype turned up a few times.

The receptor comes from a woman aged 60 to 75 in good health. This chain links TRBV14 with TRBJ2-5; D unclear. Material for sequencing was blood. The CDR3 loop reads CASSHAAREETQYF. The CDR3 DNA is TGTGCCAGCAGCCACGCGGCCCGAGAAGAGACCCAGTACTTC.